This entry lists 32 T cell receptor beta chains sequenced from one sample in a study of beta chain features in type 1 diabetes. Isolated RNA was reverse transcribed in full, so expressed TCRB transcripts were sequenced. This table comes from immunoSEQ multiplex PCR, and its TCRdb copy is limited to in-frame clones, with some not included. The table shows 900,000 or so clones, with about a sixth occurring only once. Sequencing used naive CD4+ T cells from blood. Receptors were obtained from a woman between 18 and 30 years old in good health.

The rearrangement joins TRBV9 to TRBJ2-1; 11 nucleotides align to TRBD2. The V and J ends lost 1 base and 5 bases, in that order; junction bases with no gene match: 2. The CDR3 is 15 amino acids. Germline-derived CDR1 and CDR2 are SGDLS and YYNGEE. The CDR3 DNA is TGTGCCAGCAGCGTAAGACTAGCGGGAAACAATGAGCAGTTCTTC. Its translation is CASSVRLAGNNEQFF.

This clone was observed a handful of times. The CDR3 spells CASSTNRGRVDGGNTIYF. The CDR3 DNA reads TGTGCCAGCAGCACAAACAGGGGGCGCGTGGACGGTGGAAACACCATATATTTT. The chain carries TRBV7-2 and TRBJ1-3, with 9 positions matching TRBD1. The CDR3 length is 18 residues. Looked up from germline, CDR1 is SGHTA and CDR2 is FQGNSA. The V segment lost 5 bases and the J segment 3 bases; nucleotides outside the gene matches: 14.

This clone was counted only a few times. Other DNA sequences in the same sample also yield this CDR3. The chain links TRBV6-5 to TRBJ1-2; no definite D call. The CDR3 contains 11 residues. In germline, CDR1 is MNHEY, CDR2 SVGAGI. V gave up 6 bases and J gave up 4 bases, with 6 bases separating them. The CDR3 nucleotides read TGTGCCAGCAGGACCGGCTATGGCTACACCTTC. It is translated as CASRTGYGYTF.

The chain carries TRBV18 and TRBJ2-7, with D possibly TRBD1 on 6 matching bases. The germline gives CDR1 KGHSH, CDR2 LQKENI. This CDR3 spans 14 amino acids. Trimming left V 5 bases short and J 0 bases short, with 11 bases between. CDR3 coding DNA: TGTGCCAGCTCAACCGGACAGACCTCCTACGAGCAGTACTTC. It translates to CASSTGQTSYEQYF.

About this clone itself: The sample holds other DNA sequences that translate to the same CDR3. The rearrangement links TRBV7-3 to TRBJ1-5; D remains unclear. CDR1 and CDR2 from the germline V gene are SGHTA and FQGTGA. The CDR3 is made up of 13 amino acids. The germline V and J ends were trimmed by 0 bases and 5 bases, with 5 bases remaining between them. The CDR3 reads CASSLTADQPQHF. CDR3 DNA: TGTGCCAGCAGCTTAACGGCAGATCAGCCCCAGCATTTT. Supplemented by reference TRBV7-3 and TRBJ1-5, the full variable domain reads GAGVSQTPSNKVTEKGKYVELRCDPISGHTALYWYRQSLGQGPEFLIYFQGTGAADDSGLPNDRFFAVRPEGSVSTLKIQRTERGDSAVYLCASSLTADQPQHFGDGTRLSIL.

For this clone: At the DNA level, this CDR3 is encoded by other sequences in the same sample as well. The chain uses TRBV11-2 and TRBJ2-5, with TRBD2 as a possible D gene (6 bases). V lost 1 base and J 4 bases, leaving 7 bases between the germline ends. CDR1 SGHAT and CDR2 FQNNGV come from the germline V gene. The CDR3 covers 13 residues. Here the CDR3 DNA reads TGTGCCAGCAGCTTAGTGGGGGGAGAGACCCAGTACTTC. Translated, it gives CASSLVGGETQYF.

This clone turned up a few times. The chain recombines TRBV6-1 with TRBJ2-7; weak D call: TRBD2 (6 bases). CDR1 is MNHNS, CDR2 SASEGT, per germline. CDR3 length equals 14 residues. Trimming took 4 bases from V and 0 from J, leaving 10 bases between them. The CDR3 is CASSVRGDSYEQYF. The DNA of the CDR3 is TGTGCCAGCAGTGTGCGGGGTGACTCCTACGAGCAGTACTTC.

This clone has a handful of counts. Since a much larger clone is just one base distant, this may be a read error. The sample carries other DNA sequences with the same CDR3. The chain links TRBV7-9 to TRBJ2-7; D remains unclear. CDR1 is SEHNR and CDR2 is FQNEAQ in the germline V gene (reference sequence). This CDR3 is 11 amino acids long. V was trimmed by 3 bases and J by 2 bases, leaving 2 bases between them. The DNA of the CDR3 is TGTGCCAGCAGCTTTGCCTACGAGCAGTACTTC. As protein: CASSFAYEQYF. The variable domain in full, completed from reference TRBV7-9 and TRBJ2-7, reads DTGVSQNPRHKITKRGQNVTFRCDPISEHNRLYWYRQTLGQGPEFLTYFQNEAQLEKSRLLSDRFSAERPKGSFSTLEIQRTEQGDSAMYLCASSFAYEQYFGPGTRLTVT.

This clone came up a few times. This chain links TRBV6-5 with TRBJ1-5, with 7 bases that match TRBD1. CDR3 size: 15 residues. Germline assignment: CDR1 MNHEY and CDR2 SVGAGI. J gave up 1 base and V 5 bases, and 5 bases lay outside the gene matches. The CDR3 loop reads CASSRQGRSNQPQHF. The CDR3 nucleotides read TGTGCCAGCAGTCGACAGGGACGGAGCAATCAGCCCCAGCATTTT.

This clone turned up a few times. The rearrangement links TRBV4-3 to TRBJ2-7; no clear D gene. The CDR3 length is 13 residues. The V end lost 4 bases, the J end lost 8 bases, and 15 bases lay between the germline ends. The V gene's germline CDR1 is LGHNA and CDR2 YSLEER. The CDR3 DNA follows: TGCGCCAGCAGCCCAAGTCTTTGGCGTAAGCAGTACTTC. Protein: CASSPSLWRKQYF.

This clone was seen more than once but under ten times. The CDR3, as DNA: TGTGCCAGCAGCTTGTCCATGGGCTCAAACAGCAATCAGCCCCAGCATTTT. Translation gives CASSLSMGSNSNQPQHF. The chain employs TRBV5-6 and TRBJ1-5; D call uncertain. V lost 1 base and J 1 base, leaving 15 bases between the germline ends. Germline V gene lookup returns CDR1 SGHDT and CDR2 YYEEEE. This CDR3 contains 17 residues.

The chain links TRBV15 to TRBJ2-6; TRBD1 agrees at 9 bases. The germline CDR1 and CDR2 sequences are LNHNV and YYDKDF (reference sequence). The CDR3 spans 18 residues. V was pared by 5 bases and J by 1 base, with 9 bases of the junction left unmatched. Written as DNA, the CDR3 is TGTGCCACCAGCGGGAGACAGGGGGGCCAATCTGGGGCCAACGTCCTGACTTTC. Its translation: CATSGRQGGQSGANVLTF.

This clone was observed a few times. The CDR3 nucleotides read TGTGCCAGCGGAGCTACAGGCTACGAGCAGTACTTC. Amino acids: CASGATGYEQYF. The V and J genes are TRBV18 and TRBJ2-7; D possibly corresponds to TRBD1 (5 bases). Looked up from germline, CDR1 is KGHSH and CDR2 is LQKENI. V lost 8 bases and J lost 3, with 11 bases in between. This CDR3 region has 12 residues.

In this sample, this clone turned up a few times. The genes are TRBV7-2 and TRBJ2-7; D assignment may be TRBD1 or TRBD2 (5 bases each). V was clipped by 3 bases and J by 3 bases, with 15 bases between them. The CDR3 consists of 15 residues. The germline V gene encodes CDR1 SGHTA and CDR2 FQGNSA. The CDR3 nucleotides read TGTGCCAGCAGCTTGGCCGGGGCAGCGAGCTACGAGCAGTACTTC. This gives the protein CASSLAGAASYEQYF.

A few counts support this clone. This chain uses TRBV20-1 with TRBJ2-3, with D tentatively TRBD1 (5 bases). The CDR3 length is 11 residues. Trimming left V 6 bases short and J 4 bases short, with 8 bases between. Germline CDR1 and CDR2: DFQATT and SNEGSKA (reference sequence). CDR3 region: CSAPGPDTQYF. Written as DNA, the CDR3 is TGCAGTGCCCCAGGGCCAGATACGCAGTATTTT.

The CDR3 nucleotides read TGTGCCAGCAGCGCGGTAGTAGGTACGCAGTATTTT. Translating gives CASSAVVGTQYF. The V gene is TRBV7-9, the J gene TRBJ2-3; no clear D gene. The CDR3 totals 12 residues. V lost 5 bases and J 8 bases, leaving 11 bases between the germline ends. The germline V gene encodes CDR1 SEHNR and CDR2 FQNEAQ (reference sequence). The full variable domain, with the rest looked up from reference TRBV7-9 and TRBJ2-3, is DTGVSQNPRHKITKRGQNVTFRCDPISEHNRLYWYRQTLGQGPEFLTYFQNEAQLEKSRLLSDRFSAERPKGSFSTLEIQRTEQGDSAMYLCASSAVVGTQYFGPGTRLTVL.

This rearrangement joins TRBV28 to TRBJ2-3, with 7 bases lining up with TRBD2. Trimming at V came to 2 bases and at J to 1 base, leaving 3 bases not matched to a gene. The germline V gene encodes CDR1 MDHEN and CDR2 SYDVKM. This CDR3 comprises 15 residues. Here the CDR3 DNA reads TGTGCCAGCAGTTTAGATGCGGGAGGCACAGATACGCAGTATTTT. Translation gives CASSLDAGGTDTQYF. Drawing the rest from reference TRBV28 and TRBJ2-3, the complete variable domain is DVKVTQSSRYLVKRTGEKVFLECVQDMDHENMFWYRQDPGLGLRLIYFSYDVKMKEKGDIPEGYSVSREKKERFSLILESASTNQTSMYLCASSLDAGGTDTQYFGPGTRLTVL.

V is TRBV28 and J is TRBJ2-7, with 7 bases matching TRBD2. CDR1 and CDR2 from the germline V gene are MDHEN and SYDVKM. The CDR3 length is 11 residues. J was trimmed by 6 bases and V by 8 bases; bases with no gene match: 4. CDR3 in amino acids: CASSGRGEQYF. The DNA of the CDR3 is TGTGCCAGCTCGGGGAGGGGCGAGCAGTACTTC.

CDR3 loop: CASSPPAGSSEAFF. In DNA form, the CDR3 reads TGTGCCAGCAGCCCCCCGGCGGGGTCATCTGAAGCTTTCTTT. V and J are TRBV9 and TRBJ1-1; D uncertain. This CDR3 has 14 amino acids. The V gene's germline CDR1 is SGDLS and CDR2 YYNGEE. V dropped 4 bases and J dropped 6 bases, with 16 bases sitting between them.

The chain carries TRBV6-5 and TRBJ2-7, with TRBD2 matching over 11 bases. Germline V lookup: CDR1 MNHEY, CDR2 SVGAGI. This CDR3 contains 16 residues. The junction had 6 bases not matched to a gene; V was cut back by 2 bases and J by 3 bases. The chain's CDR3 is CASSYQGLAEHYEQYF. In DNA, the CDR3 is TGTGCCAGCAGTTACCAGGGACTAGCGGAGCACTACGAGCAGTACTTC.

The chain combines TRBV9 with TRBJ2-1; TRBD2 matches 7 bases. Losses at the gene ends were 4 bases for V and 10 bases for J; bases not matched to a gene: 14. There are 15 residues in the CDR3. The germline V gene encodes CDR1 SGDLS and CDR2 YYNGEE. CDR3 DNA sequence: TGTGCCAGCAGCCTGGGTGTCCCGAACGGGGGGGAGCAGTTCTTC. This sequence encodes CASSLGVPNGGEQFF.

This clone has only a few counts. V gene TRBV5-1 combines with J gene TRBJ1-1, with 7 bases that match TRBD1. The V gene end was trimmed by 0 bases and the J gene end by 1 base; junction bases not matched to a gene: 3. The V gene's germline CDR1 is SGHRS and CDR2 YFSETQ. The CDR3 has 15 residues. CDR3 sequence reads: CASSLANRGNTEAFF. DNA of the CDR3: TGCGCCAGCAGCTTGGCTAACAGGGGGAACACTGAAGCTTTCTTT.

This clone was found a few times. The rearrangement joins TRBV18 to TRBJ2-7; 12 nucleotides align to TRBD1. The CDR3 has 16 amino acids. With 4 bases clipped from V and 6 bases from J, the junction kept 10 bases outside the gene matches. The germline V gene encodes CDR1 KGHSH and CDR2 LQKENI. The DNA of the CDR3 is TGTGCCAGCTCACTTCACTCCGGGACAGGGGGCTCCGAGCAGTACTTC. Its translation is CASSLHSGTGGSEQYF.

There are a few counts of this clone. V gene TRBV7-8 combines with J gene TRBJ2-3; D could derive from TRBD1 or TRBD2 (7 bases each). The CDR3 spans 17 residues. V was clipped by 0 bases and J by 1 base, with 14 bases between them. The germline CDR1 and CDR2 sequences are SGHVS and FQNEAQ. In DNA, the CDR3 is TGTGCCAGCAGCTTAGCGCCCAGGGGGAGGGGCACAGATACGCAGTATTTT. This translates into CASSLAPRGRGTDTQYF.

V and J are TRBV28 and TRBJ2-5, with a weak D call TRBD2 (5 bases). The germline gives CDR1 MDHEN, CDR2 SYDVKM. The CDR3 contains 13 residues. Trimming left V 3 bases short and J 9 bases short, with 14 bases between. In DNA, the CDR3 is TGTGCCAGCAGTTTGATTGCGCCCGGGGCCCAGTACTTC. This sequence encodes CASSLIAPGAQYF.

CDR3 sequence: CASSSSGRRVTERDEQYF. CDR3 DNA sequence: TGTGCCAGCAGCTCTAGCGGGAGGCGGGTGACGGAGCGGGACGAGCAGTACTTC. The rearrangement uses TRBV7-9 and TRBJ2-7; 11 nucleotides match TRBD2. The CDR3 totals 18 residues. The V gene end was trimmed by 4 bases and the J gene end by 5 bases; junction bases not matched to a gene: 16. Germline CDR1 SEHNR, CDR2 FQNEAQ (reference sequence).

This rearrangement joins TRBV15 to TRBJ1-2, with TRBD1 matching 9 bases. The CDR3 covers 16 residues. Germline loops: CDR1 LNHNV, CDR2 YYDKDF (reference sequence). The trim removed 4 bases at V and 5 bases at J, leaving 11 bases unmatched. CDR3 in DNA: TGTGCCACCAGCACCTTCGCCGGGACAGGGATGTATGGCTACACCTTC. It specifies CATSTFAGTGMYGYTF.

In this sample, this clone turned up a few times. This chain links TRBV2 with TRBJ1-4; no clear D. Germline values: CDR1 SNHLY, CDR2 FYNNEI. The CDR3 spans 14 residues. The V and J ends lost 4 bases and 8 bases respectively, with 14 bases between them. This chain's CDR3 is CASSVWREAEKLFF. The DNA of the CDR3 is TGTGCCAGCAGTGTATGGAGGGAGGCGGAAAAACTGTTTTTT.

V usage is TRBV23-1 and J usage is TRBJ2-7, with D perhaps being TRBD1 or TRBD2 (5 bases each). TRBV23-1 is known as an ORF, though its function is uncertain. Trimming removed 3 bases from V and 2 bases from J, with 8 bases in between. This CDR3 has 13 residues. The CDR3, as DNA: TGCGCCAGCAGTCAGGGGGTTACCTACGAGCAGTACTTC. Translation gives CASSQGVTYEQYF.

The CDR3 sequence: CASSYSGHQGYTF. The CDR3 DNA reads as TGTGCCAGCAGTTACTCGGGACACCAGGGCTACACCTTC. V and J are TRBV6-6 and TRBJ1-2; the D gene is possibly TRBD1 (6 bases). Germline V CDR1 and CDR2: MNHNY, SVGAGI (reference sequence). This CDR3 region has 13 residues. Trimming cost V 0 bases and J 8 bases, with 10 bases left between them.

This clone occurred a few times. This chain connects TRBV6-5 to TRBJ2-7, with no clear D. With 2 bases removed from V and 0 bases from J, the gap between germline ends came to 11 bases. The germline V gene has CDR1 MNHEY and CDR2 SVGAGI. The CDR3 spans 15 residues. The CDR3 spells CASSYSFDSSYEQYF. As DNA, the CDR3 is TGTGCCAGCAGTTACAGTTTCGATTCCTCCTACGAGCAGTACTTC.

There are a few counts of this clone. V gene TRBV6-1 combines with J gene TRBJ1-2; TRBD1 is a possible D gene (5 bases). The CDR3 length is 13 residues. Trimming cost V 4 bases and J 6 bases, with 12 bases left between them. CDR1 MNHNS and CDR2 SASEGT come from the germline V gene. CDR3 loop: CASSAKGYDGYTF. The CDR3 DNA reads as TGTGCCAGCAGTGCCAAGGGGTATGATGGCTACACCTTC.